This entry lists 9 T cell receptor beta chains sequenced from one sample in a study of human T cells and chemical hapten exposure. TCRdb analysed the RACE reads with MiXCR anew, one entry per CDR3 protein. The profile covers around 52,000 distinct CDR3 sequences, with 9.3% appearing a single time and more than 10% taken by the ten largest. The time point was: patch test 1, 2 weeks after DPC sensitization. Regarding treatment: therapeutic diphenylcyclopropenone sensitization with weekly scalp DPC. Sample: whole blood, taken in connection with sensitization to the hapten diphenylcyclopropenone (DPC). These receptors were taken from a woman between 40 and 55 years old with alopecia areata. Some clones in this sample may be carry-over from other donors' samples.

Ten or more counts support this clonotype. The chain carries TRBV3-1 and TRBJ1-1, with a weak D call TRBD1 (6 bases). V gave up 6 bases and J gave up 2 bases, with 16 bases separating them. This CDR3 has 15 amino acids. In germline, CDR1 is LGHDT, CDR2 YNNKEL (reference sequence). The CDR3 DNA reads as TGTGCCAGCAGACCTACAGGGCTCCGAAACACTGAAGCTTTCTTT. It codes for CASRPTGLRNTEAFF. Full variable domain (missing parts from reference TRBV3-1 and TRBJ1-1): DTAVSQTPKYLVTQMGNDKSIKCEQNLGHDTMYWYKQDSKKFLKIMFSYNNKELIINETVPNRFSPKSPDKAHLNLHINSLELGDSAVYFCASRPTGLRNTEAFFGQGTRLTVV.

This clonotype was seen ten or more times. The V gene is TRBV11-2, the J gene TRBJ2-5, with D tentatively TRBD1 (6 bases). The CDR3 loop spans 15 amino acids. Germline V gene sequence: CDR1 SGHAT, CDR2 FQNNGV. V lost 5 bases, J lost 0 bases, and 13 bases lay in between. As DNA, the CDR3 is TGTGCCAGCAGCCGGACAGCCATGTACCAAGAGACCCAGTACTTC. The encoded protein is CASSRTAMYQETQYF.

This clonotype was seen repeatedly, ten times or more. The chain uses TRBV3-1 and TRBJ2-5; D possibly corresponds to TRBD2 (6 bases). V lost 2 bases and J lost 7, with 23 bases in between. The germline gives CDR1 LGHDT, CDR2 YNNKEL (reference sequence). The CDR3 length is 17 residues. CDR3 protein: CASSQTVYSSLRGTQYF. The CDR3 DNA is TGTGCCAGCAGCCAAACGGTTTACAGTAGCCTGCGGGGGACCCAGTACTTC.

This clonotype was seen a handful of times. The rearrangement joins TRBV5-4 to TRBJ1-1; 9 positions agree with TRBD1. This CDR3 is 15 amino acids long. V gave up 3 bases and J gave up 1 base; unmatched junction bases: 4. In germline, CDR1 is SGHNT, CDR2 YYREEE (reference sequence). CDR3 loop: CASSSTGQGNTEAFF. Here the CDR3 DNA reads TGTGCCAGCAGCTCGACGGGACAGGGGAACACTGAAGCTTTCTTT.

The table lists this clonotype with many counts. V usage is TRBV7-2 and J usage is TRBJ1-5, with D perhaps TRBD1 (5 bases). This CDR3 comprises 13 residues. From germline, CDR1 is SGHTA and CDR2 FQGNSA. V dropped 5 bases and J dropped 9 bases, with 14 bases sitting between them. CDR3 in amino acids: CASSTGTPGPQHF. CDR3 sequence (DNA): TGTGCCAGCAGCACGGGGACCCCGGGGCCCCAGCATTTT.

This clonotype was observed a few times. J is TRBJ2-2 and V is TRBV7-9; possibly TRBD2 for D (6 bases). CDR3 length: 15 residues. V was trimmed by 7 bases and J by 0 bases, leaving 12 bases between them. Germline V gene sequence: CDR1 SEHNR, CDR2 FQNEAQ (reference sequence). CDR3 nucleotide sequence: TGTGCCAGCACCCAAGGGACTTCGAACACCGGGGAGCTGTTTTTT. Translating it yields CASTQGTSNTGELFF.

This clonotype has at least ten counts. The rearrangement links TRBV7-3 to TRBJ2-1, with a possible D match to TRBD2 (5 bases). V lost 4 bases and J 5 bases, leaving 15 bases between the germline ends. The CDR3 extends over 15 amino acids. The germline gives CDR1 SGHTA, CDR2 FQGTGA. The CDR3 DNA sequence: TGTGCCAGCAGCTACATGGGCTCGGGGAACAATGAGCAGTTCTTC. Residues: CASSYMGSGNNEQFF. The full variable domain, completed using reference TRBV7-3 and TRBJ2-1, is GAGVSQTPSNKVTEKGKYVELRCDPISGHTALYWYRQSLGQGPEFLIYFQGTGAADDSGLPNDRFFAVRPEGSVSTLKIQRTERGDSAVYLCASSYMGSGNNEQFFGPGTRLTVL.

This clonotype was counted ten times or more. The chain couples TRBV12-3 or TRBV12-4 to TRBJ2-1; D possibly corresponds to TRBD2 (6 bases). Between the trimmed V and J ends, which lost 0 bases and 7 bases, there was a span of 10 bases. The CDR3 spans 14 residues. This CDR3 is CASSLAGTLNEQFF. In nucleotides, the CDR3 is TGTGCCAGCAGTTTAGCCGGGACTCTTAATGAGCAGTTCTTC.

The chain couples TRBV10-2 to TRBJ1-1; weak D call: TRBD1 (5 bases). Trimming stripped 6 bases from V and 1 base from J, with 15 bases between. The CDR3 sequence is 15 residues long. CDR1 WSHSY and CDR2 SAAADI come from the germline V gene. The CDR3 region has the DNA TGCGCCAGCAGCCCGGGACGGACGGGGAACACTGAAGCTTTCTTT. Translation gives CASSPGRTGNTEAFF.